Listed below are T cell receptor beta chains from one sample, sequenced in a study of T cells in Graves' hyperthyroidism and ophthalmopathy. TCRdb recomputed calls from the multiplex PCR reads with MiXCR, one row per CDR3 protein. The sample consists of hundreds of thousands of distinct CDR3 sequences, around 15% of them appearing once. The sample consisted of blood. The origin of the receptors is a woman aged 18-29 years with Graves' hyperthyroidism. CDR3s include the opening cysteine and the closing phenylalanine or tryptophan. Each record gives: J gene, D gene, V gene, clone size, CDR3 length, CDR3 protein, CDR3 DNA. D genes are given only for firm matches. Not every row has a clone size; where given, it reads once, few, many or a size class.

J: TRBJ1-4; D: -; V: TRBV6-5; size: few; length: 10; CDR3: CASSYDKLFF; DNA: TGTGCCAGCAGTTACGATAAACTGTTTTTT
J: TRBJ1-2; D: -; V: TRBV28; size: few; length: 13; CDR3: CASSPRGSDGYTF; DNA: TGTGCCAGCAGTCCACGGGGAAGCGATGGCTACACCTTC
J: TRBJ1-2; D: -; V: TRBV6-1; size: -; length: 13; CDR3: CASKFQAYYGYTF; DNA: TGTGCCAGCAAGTTTCAGGCTTACTATGGCTACACCTTC
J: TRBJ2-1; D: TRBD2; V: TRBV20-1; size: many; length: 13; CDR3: CSAGTSGVNEQFF; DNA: TGCAGTGCTGGGACTAGTGGGGTCAATGAGCAGTTCTTC
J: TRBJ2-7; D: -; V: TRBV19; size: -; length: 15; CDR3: CASSDAAQGYNEQYF; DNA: TGTGCCAGTAGCGACGCCGCCCAGGGGTACAACGAGCAGTACTTC
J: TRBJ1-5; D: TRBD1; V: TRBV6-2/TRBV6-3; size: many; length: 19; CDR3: CASSSREGQGSWRNQPQHF; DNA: TGTGCCAGCAGTTCAAGGGAGGGACAGGGGAGTTGGCGCAATCAGCCCCAGCATTTT
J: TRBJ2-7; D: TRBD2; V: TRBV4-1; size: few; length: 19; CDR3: CASSQPRGTSGALSYEQYF; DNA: TGCGCCAGCAGCCAGCCCCGAGGGACTAGCGGGGCCCTATCCTACGAGCAGTACTTC
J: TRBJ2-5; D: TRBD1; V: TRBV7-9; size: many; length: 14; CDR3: CASSSGTAEPTQYF; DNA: TGTGCCAGCAGCTCCGGGACAGCCGAACCGACCCAGTACTTC
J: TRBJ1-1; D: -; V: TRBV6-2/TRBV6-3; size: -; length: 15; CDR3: CASSYGGGWSTEAFF; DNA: TGTGCCAGCAGTTACGGGGGGGGGTGGTCGACTGAAGCTTTCTTT
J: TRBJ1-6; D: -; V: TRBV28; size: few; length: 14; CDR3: CASSLSPYNSPLHF; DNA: TGTGCCAGCAGTTTATCACCCTATAATTCACCCCTCCACTTT
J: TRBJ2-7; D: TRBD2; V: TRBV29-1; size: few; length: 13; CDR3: CSVLAASSYEQYF; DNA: TGCAGCGTTCTAGCGGCAAGCTCCTACGAGCAGTACTTC
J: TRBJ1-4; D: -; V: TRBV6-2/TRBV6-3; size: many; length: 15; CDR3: CASSPYDQRDEKLFF; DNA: TGTGCCAGCAGTCCTTACGACCAGCGGGATGAAAAACTGTTTTTT
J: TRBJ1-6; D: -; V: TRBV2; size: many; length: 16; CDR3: CASSGGLSNYNSPLHF; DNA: TGTGCCAGCAGTGGAGGTCTGAGCAACTATAATTCACCCCTCCACTTT
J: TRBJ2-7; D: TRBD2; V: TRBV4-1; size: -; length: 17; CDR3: CASSQVLAGGSSYEQYF; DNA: TGCGCCAGCAGCCAAGTACTAGCGGGAGGGAGCTCCTACGAGCAGTACTTC
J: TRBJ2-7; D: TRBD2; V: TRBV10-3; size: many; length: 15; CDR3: CAISGGGGISYEQYF; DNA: TGTGCCATCAGTGGCGGGGGGGGGATCTCCTACGAGCAGTACTTC
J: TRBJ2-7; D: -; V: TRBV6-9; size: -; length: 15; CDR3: CASSYSTGGGYEQYF; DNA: TGTGCCAGCAGTTACAGTACAGGGGGAGGGTACGAGCAGTACTTC
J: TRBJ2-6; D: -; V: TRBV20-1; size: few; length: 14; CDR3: CSARERVGANVLTF; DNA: TGCAGTGCTAGAGAGCGAGTCGGGGCCAACGTCCTGACTTTC
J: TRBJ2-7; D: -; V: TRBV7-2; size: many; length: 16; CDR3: CASSVTGRGSSYEQYF; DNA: TGTGCCAGCAGCGTCACAGGGCGGGGAAGCTCCTACGAGCAGTACTTC
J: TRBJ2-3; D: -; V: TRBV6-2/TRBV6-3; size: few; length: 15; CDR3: CASSQAGWKTDTQYF; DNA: TGTGCCAGCAGCCAAGCAGGTTGGAAGACAGATACGCAGTATTTT
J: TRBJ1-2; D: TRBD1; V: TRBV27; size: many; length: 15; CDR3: CASSYGTGSHYGYTF; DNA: TGTGCCAGCAGTTACGGGACAGGGTCCCACTATGGCTACACCTTC
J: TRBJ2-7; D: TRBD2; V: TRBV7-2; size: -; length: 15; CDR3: CASSLASGRGYEQYF; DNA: TGTGCCAGCAGCTTAGCTAGCGGGAGGGGTTACGAGCAGTACTTC
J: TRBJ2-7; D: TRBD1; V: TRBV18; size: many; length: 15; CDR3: CASSPGTGSSYEQYF; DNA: TGTGCCAGCTCACCAGGGACAGGGTCGTCCTACGAGCAGTACTTC
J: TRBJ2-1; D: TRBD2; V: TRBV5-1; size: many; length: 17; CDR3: CASSSQTSVNSYNEQFF; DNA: TGCGCCAGCAGCTCACAGACTAGCGTCAACTCCTACAATGAGCAGTTCTTC
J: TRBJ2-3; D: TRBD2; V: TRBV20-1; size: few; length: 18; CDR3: CSARDFAGTSGSTDTQYF; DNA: TGCAGTGCTAGAGATTTTGCAGGGACTAGCGGAAGCACAGATACGCAGTATTTT
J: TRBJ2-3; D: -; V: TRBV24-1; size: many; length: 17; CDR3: CATSDPLTSFLSDTQYF; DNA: TGTGCCACCAGTGATCCCTTGACGTCCTTTCTGTCAGATACGCAGTATTTT
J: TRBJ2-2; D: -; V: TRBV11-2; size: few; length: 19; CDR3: CASSFPVGRGWERVGELFF; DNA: TGTGCCAGCAGCTTCCCCGTCGGGCGAGGATGGGAGAGGGTCGGGGAGCTGTTTTTT
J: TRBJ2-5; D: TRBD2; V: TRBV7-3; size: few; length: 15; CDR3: CASSLRGRAPETQYF; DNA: TGTGCCAGCAGCTTACGCGGGAGGGCCCCAGAGACCCAGTACTTC
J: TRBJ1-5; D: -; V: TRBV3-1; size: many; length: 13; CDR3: CASSQESGLPQHF; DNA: TGTGCCAGCAGCCAAGAATCAGGGCTGCCCCAGCATTTT